The rows below give T cell receptor beta chains drawn from one sample of a study of early T cells in non-severe SARS-CoV-2 infection. MiXCR, run by TCRdb on the 5' RACE reads, gives a single entry per CDR3 protein. This table holds 70,000 or so distinct CDR3 sequences, roughly 11% found once. The sequencing input was whole blood. The receptors come from an adult who was a healthcare worker with PCR-confirmed SARS-CoV-2 infection or an uninfected control (not recorded which). CDR3s include the opening cysteine and the closing phenylalanine or tryptophan. The D gene is left open where the match is weak. Where a row states a size, it is once, few, many or the class of an expanded clone; other rows omit it.

CDR3 | DNA | D | J | V | size | length
CASSQGVTDSNEKLFF | TGTGCCAGCAGCCAAGGGGTCACAGATTCTAATGAAAAACTGTTTTTT | NA | TRBJ1-4 | TRBV4-2 | NA | 16
CASSPGSGRDTQYF | TGTGCCAGCAGCCCGGGATCGGGGAGAGATACGCAGTATTTT | NA | TRBJ2-3 | TRBV11-2 | NA | 14
CASSYRGNSPLHF | TGTGCCAGCAGTTACAGGGGGAATTCACCCCTCCACTTT | NA | TRBJ1-6 | TRBV6-5 | NA | 13
CASSLTGGPDIQYF | TGCGCCAGCAGCTTGACAGGGGGCCCCGACATTCAGTACTTC | TRBD1 | TRBJ2-4 | TRBV5-1 | few | 14
CASSLKVAVSYEQYF | TGTGCCAGCAGCTTAAAGGTAGCAGTTTCCTACGAGCAGTACTTC | NA | TRBJ2-7 | TRBV13 | few | 15
CSVTERERNEQFF | TGCAGCGTTACCGAGCGGGAGAGGAATGAGCAGTTCTTC | TRBD2 | TRBJ2-1 | TRBV29-1 | NA | 13
CASSLAGNGEKLFF | TGCGCCAGCAGCTTGGCGGGGAATGGCGAAAAACTGTTTTTT | NA | TRBJ1-4 | TRBV5-1 | many | 14
CASSQGGEAFF | TGTGCCAGCAGCCAAGGGGGTGAAGCTTTCTTT | NA | TRBJ1-1 | TRBV3-1 | many | 11
CASRQGNEQFF | TGTGCCAGCAGACAGGGCAATGAGCAGTTCTTC | NA | TRBJ2-1 | TRBV3-1 | many | 11
CASSWGTDQPQHF | TGTGCCAGCAGCTGGGGAACCGATCAGCCCCAGCATTTT | NA | TRBJ1-5 | TRBV11-2 | many | 13
CASSYSHRGSGANVLTF | TGTGCCAGCAGTTACTCCCACCGGGGTTCAGGGGCCAACGTCCTGACTTTC | NA | TRBJ2-6 | TRBV6-5 | NA | 17
CASSSGGASGFYEQYF | TGTGCCAGCAGCTCTGGGGGGGCTAGCGGCTTCTACGAGCAGTACTTC | NA | TRBJ2-7 | TRBV7-9 | NA | 16
CAITEAGTDTQYF | TGTGCCATCACGGAGGCGGGCACAGATACGCAGTATTTT | NA | TRBJ2-3 | TRBV10-3 | few | 13
CSAAAPSSGSADTQYF | TGCAGTGCCGCGGCTCCCTCTAGCGGGAGCGCAGATACGCAGTATTTT | TRBD2 | TRBJ2-3 | TRBV20-1 | many | 16
CASSYSRAYSNQPQHF | TGTGCCAGCAGTTACTCGAGGGCGTATAGCAATCAGCCCCAGCATTTT | NA | TRBJ1-5 | TRBV6-2/TRBV6-3 | NA | 16
CASSYARWGNTGELFF | TGTGCCAGCAGTTACGCGAGGTGGGGTAACACCGGGGAGCTGTTTTTT | NA | TRBJ2-2 | TRBV6-2/TRBV6-3 | NA | 16
CASSHRTGEGYTF | TGTGCCAGCAGTCACCGGACAGGGGAGGGCTACACCTTC | TRBD1 | TRBJ1-2 | TRBV12-3/TRBV12-4 | few | 13
CASSLTGTSRYNEQFF | TGCGCCAGCAGCTTAACCGGGACTAGCCGGTACAATGAGCAGTTCTTC | TRBD2 | TRBJ2-1 | TRBV5-1 | few | 16
CSAQTSGTIVEQFF | TGCAGTGCTCAGACTAGCGGGACGATAGTAGAGCAGTTCTTC | TRBD2 | TRBJ2-1 | TRBV20-1 | few | 14
CASSPGGISYNEQFF | TGTGCCAGCAGCCCCGGGGGTATCTCCTACAATGAGCAGTTCTTC | NA | TRBJ2-1 | TRBV12-3/TRBV12-4 | few | 15
CASSPMTSGRETQYF | TGTGCCAGCAGCCCAATGACTAGCGGGAGAGAGACCCAGTACTTC | TRBD2 | TRBJ2-5 | TRBV11-2 | NA | 15
CASSLRTSKTGELFF | TGTGCCAGCAGCTTAAGGACTAGCAAAACCGGGGAGCTGTTTTTT | TRBD2 | TRBJ2-2 | TRBV7-6 | few | 15
CASSLSVVGELFF | TGTGCCAGCAGCTTATCCGTGGTCGGGGAGCTGTTTTTT | NA | TRBJ2-2 | TRBV13 | few | 13